This TCR beta chain was recovered during a study of T cells in Graves' hyperthyroidism and ophthalmopathy. Overall study results and limits: By a 13 V-J model, ophthalmopathy was set apart from stable hyperthyroidism. Clonotypes that were expanded in thyroid above 0.001 mostly appeared in blood too.

Looked up from germline, CDR1 is LGHDT and CDR2 is YNNKEL (reference sequence). The CDR3 sequence is 12 residues long. V was shortened by 2 bases and J by 2 bases, with 3 bases between the two germline ends. This clonotype was counted ten times or more. What it binds is unknown. The source material, RNA transcripts, was used to amplify TCR beta CDR3 regions. Researchers ran a first-round RT-PCR on the TCR CDR3 using the HTBI primer set. MiXCR, applied by TCRdb to the multiplex PCR reads, yields one record per CDR3 protein. The table shows hundreds of thousands of distinct CDR3 sequences, with approximately 25% occurring only once. The authors took PBMCs from 7.5 to 10 ml fresh peripheral blood.

What was sequenced was blood. The chain has TRBV3-1 and TRBJ1-1; D not certain. This clonotype was obtained from a woman in her 30s with Graves' ophthalmopathy. As DNA, the CDR3 is TGTGCCAGCAGCCAACGAAACACTGAAGCTTTCTTT. Its protein product is CASSQRNTEAFF.